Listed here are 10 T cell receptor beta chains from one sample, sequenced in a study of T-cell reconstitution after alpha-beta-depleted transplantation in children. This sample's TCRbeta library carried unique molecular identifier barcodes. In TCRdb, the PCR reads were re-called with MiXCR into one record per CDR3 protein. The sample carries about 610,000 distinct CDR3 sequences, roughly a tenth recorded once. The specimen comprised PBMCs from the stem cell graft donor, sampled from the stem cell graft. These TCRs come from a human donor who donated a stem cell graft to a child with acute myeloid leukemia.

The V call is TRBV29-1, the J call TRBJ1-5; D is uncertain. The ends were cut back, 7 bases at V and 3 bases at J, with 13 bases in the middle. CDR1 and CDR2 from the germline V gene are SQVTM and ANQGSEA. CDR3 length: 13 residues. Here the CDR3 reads CSASPGPNQPQHF. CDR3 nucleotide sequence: TGCAGCGCGTCACCGGGTCCCAATCAGCCCCAGCATTTT.

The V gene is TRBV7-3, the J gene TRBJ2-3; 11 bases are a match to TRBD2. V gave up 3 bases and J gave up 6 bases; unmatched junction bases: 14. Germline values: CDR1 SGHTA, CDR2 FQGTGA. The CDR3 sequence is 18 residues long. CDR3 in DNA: TGTGCCAGCAGCTTGTTGCCGCCCACTAGCGGGAGAAGGGATACGCAGTATTTT. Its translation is CASSLLPPTSGRRDTQYF.

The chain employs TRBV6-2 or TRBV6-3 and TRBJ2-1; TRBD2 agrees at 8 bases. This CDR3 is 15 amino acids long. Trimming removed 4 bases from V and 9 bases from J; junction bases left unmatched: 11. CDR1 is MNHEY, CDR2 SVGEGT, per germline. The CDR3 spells CASSSGTSGIGEQFF. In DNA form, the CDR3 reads TGTGCCAGCAGTTCCGGGACTAGTGGTATCGGTGAGCAGTTCTTC.

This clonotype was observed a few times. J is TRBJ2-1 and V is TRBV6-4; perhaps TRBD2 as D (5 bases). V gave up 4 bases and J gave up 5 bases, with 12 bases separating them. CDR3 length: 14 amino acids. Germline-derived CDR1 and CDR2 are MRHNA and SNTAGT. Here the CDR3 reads CASSAHGRDNEQFF. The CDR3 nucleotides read TGTGCCAGCAGTGCCCACGGGCGGGACAATGAGCAGTTCTTC.

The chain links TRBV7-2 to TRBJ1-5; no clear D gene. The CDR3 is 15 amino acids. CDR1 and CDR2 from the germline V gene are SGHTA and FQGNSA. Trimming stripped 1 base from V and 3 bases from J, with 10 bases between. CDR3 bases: TGTGCCAGCAGCTTAGTGGACGGGTACAATCAGCCCCAGCATTTT. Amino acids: CASSLVDGYNQPQHF.

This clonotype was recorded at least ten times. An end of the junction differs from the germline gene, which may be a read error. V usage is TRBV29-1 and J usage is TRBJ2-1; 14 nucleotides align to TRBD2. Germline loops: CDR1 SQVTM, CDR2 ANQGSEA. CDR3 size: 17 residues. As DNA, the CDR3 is TGCAGCGTTAAAGATCAAGGACTAGCGGGAGGATACGATGAGCAGTTCTTC. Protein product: CSVKDQGLAGGYDEQFF.

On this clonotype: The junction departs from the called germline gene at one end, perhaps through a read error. The CDR3 nucleotides are TGTGCCTGGAGCCCCAATCGGGGCCTAAGGACCTTC. Translation gives CAWSPNRGLRTF. V and J are TRBV30 and TRBJ2-4; D possibly matches TRBD1 or TRBD2 (5 bases each). The CDR3 is 12 amino acids. From germline, CDR1 is GTSNPN and CDR2 SVGIG (reference sequence).

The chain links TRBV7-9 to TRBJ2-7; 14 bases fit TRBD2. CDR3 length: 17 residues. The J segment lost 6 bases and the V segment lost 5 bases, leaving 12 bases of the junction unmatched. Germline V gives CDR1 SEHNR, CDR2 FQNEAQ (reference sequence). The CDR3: CASSLTLGLAGEGEQYF. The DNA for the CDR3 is TGTGCCAGCAGCCTAACGTTGGGACTAGCGGGAGAGGGCGAGCAGTACTTC.

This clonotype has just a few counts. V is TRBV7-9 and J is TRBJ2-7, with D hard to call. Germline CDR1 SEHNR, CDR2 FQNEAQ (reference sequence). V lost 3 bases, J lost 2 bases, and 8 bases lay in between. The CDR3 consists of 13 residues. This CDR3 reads CASSFQAPYEQYF. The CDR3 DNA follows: TGTGCCAGCAGCTTCCAGGCCCCCTACGAGCAGTACTTC. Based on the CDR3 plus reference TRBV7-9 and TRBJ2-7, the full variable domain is DTGVSQNPRHKITKRGQNVTFRCDPISEHNRLYWYRQTLGQGPEFLTYFQNEAQLEKSRLLSDRFSAERPKGSFSTLEIQRTEQGDSAMYLCASSFQAPYEQYFGPGTRLTVT.

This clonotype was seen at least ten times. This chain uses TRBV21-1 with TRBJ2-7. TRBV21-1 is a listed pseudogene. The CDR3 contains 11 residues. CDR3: CASSKPNEQYF. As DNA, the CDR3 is TGTGCCAGCAGCAAACCCAACGAGCAGTACTTC.